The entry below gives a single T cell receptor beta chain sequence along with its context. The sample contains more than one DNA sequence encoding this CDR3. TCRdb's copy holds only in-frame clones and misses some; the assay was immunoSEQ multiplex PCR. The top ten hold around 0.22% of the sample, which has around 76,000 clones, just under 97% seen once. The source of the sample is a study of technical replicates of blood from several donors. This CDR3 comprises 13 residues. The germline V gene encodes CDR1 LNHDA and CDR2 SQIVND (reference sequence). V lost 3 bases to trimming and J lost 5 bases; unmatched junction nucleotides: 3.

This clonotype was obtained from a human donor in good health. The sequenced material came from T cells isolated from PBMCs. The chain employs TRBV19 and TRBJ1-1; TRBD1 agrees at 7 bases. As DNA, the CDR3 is TGTGCCAGTAGTATTGCAGGGGGAACTGAAGCTTTCTTT. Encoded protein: CASSIAGGTEAFF.